The rows below give T cell receptor beta chains drawn from one sample of a study of CD8 T cells in Susac syndrome. TCRdb re-called the immunoSEQ multiplex PCR reads through MiXCR, storing one row per CDR3 protein. The sample yields around 160,000 distinct CDR3 sequences, approximately 94% seen once. The sample taken for sequencing was CD4+ T cells from PBMCs. The receptors were gathered from a human donor with multiple sclerosis. The CDR3 runs from the conserved cysteine through the conserved F or W. The order of the fields is clone size, D gene, J gene, V gene, CDR3 DNA, CDR3 protein. D genes are given only for firm matches. Where a row states a size, it is once, few, many or the class of an expanded clone; other rows omit it.

NA	NA	TRBJ1-2	TRBV19	TGTGCCAGCCACGGGGCCCACTATGGCTACACCTTC	CASHGAHYGYTF
few	NA	TRBJ1-1	TRBV23-1	TGCGCCAGCAGTCAATCTCGCGGCACTGAAGCTTTCTTT	CASSQSRGTEAFF
NA	NA	TRBJ1-2	TRBV29-1	TGCAGCGTCTCCTCATTTATGGATGGCTACACCTTC	CSVSSFMDGYTF
NA	NA	TRBJ2-1	TRBV19	TGTGCCAGTAGTATAGATCGCTACAATGAGCAGTTCTTC	CASSIDRYNEQFF
NA	NA	TRBJ2-1	TRBV29-1	TGCAGCGTTGATCACGAACGCAATGAGCAGTTCTTC	CSVDHERNEQFF
NA	NA	TRBJ1-5	TRBV7-9	TGTGCCAGCAGCTATCACAGCGCGGGGGAACCCCAGCATTTT	CASSYHSAGEPQHF
few	TRBD2	TRBJ2-7	TRBV4-3	TGCGCCAGCAGCCGATCGGGACTAGCGGGAGAGCACGAGCAGTACTTC	CASSRSGLAGEHEQYF
NA	NA	TRBJ2-2	TRBV5-1	TGCGCCAGCAGCTTGTCACAGACTTCCACCGGGGAGCTGTTTTTT	CASSLSQTSTGELFF
NA	TRBD2	TRBJ2-5	TRBV5-4	TGTGCCAGCAGCTTCGGGGGGAGCGTGGGGGAGACCCAGTACTTC	CASSFGGSVGETQYF
NA	TRBD1	TRBJ1-1	TRBV5-1	TGCGCCAGCAGCCGGACAGGGGAATTCGCTGAAGCTTTCTTT	CASSRTGEFAEAFF
NA	NA	TRBJ1-2	TRBV4-3	TGCGCCAGCAGCCAAACGACCGACCTCAACTATGGCTACACCTTC	CASSQTTDLNYGYTF
once	NA	TRBJ1-1	TRBV7-2	TGTGCCAGCAGCCCCGGACGGGCATCTTCGTTT	CASSPGRASSF
NA	NA	TRBJ1-2	TRBV3-1	TGTGCCAGCAGCCCCAACTACTTGGCTGGCTACACCTTC	CASSPNYLAGYTF
NA	TRBD2	TRBJ2-3	TRBV20-1	TGCAGTGCTAGGGCTAGCGGGAGGGCCGGGGGCACAGATACGCAGTATTTT	CSARASGRAGGTDTQYF
NA	TRBD1	TRBJ1-1	TRBV4-1	TGCGCCAGCAGCCAAGCTCCACAGGGGAACCCTGAAGCTTTCTTT	CASSQAPQGNPEAFF
NA	NA	TRBJ1-2	TRBV2	TGTGCCAGCAGTGAAGACCAGGGCTATGGCTACACCTTC	CASSEDQGYGYTF
NA	NA	TRBJ1-2	TRBV3-1	TGTGCCAGCAGCCAAGATCAGCAGGGCTATGGCTACACCTTC	CASSQDQQGYGYTF
NA	NA	TRBJ1-2	TRBV29-1	TGCTGTATTTCGGGCGACTATGGCTACACCTTC	CCISGDYGYTF
NA	NA	TRBJ2-1	TRBV30	TGTGCCTGGAGTGGGACTTACAATGAGCAGTTCTTC	CAWSGTYNEQFF
NA	TRBD1	TRBJ2-5	TRBV19	TGTGCCTCAAACGGAGGGGACAGGCGAGAGACCCAGTACTTC	CASNGGDRRETQYF
NA	TRBD2	TRBJ2-7	TRBV2	TGTGCCAGCAGTTTTTCGGGACTAGCGGGAGAACGGCAGTACTTC	CASSFSGLAGERQYF
NA	TRBD1	TRBJ1-1	TRBV3-1	TGTGCCAGCAGCCCGACAGGGGTATCGAACACTGAAGCTTTCTTT	CASSPTGVSNTEAFF
NA	NA	TRBJ2-1	TRBV11-2	TGTGCCAGCAGCTCACAGAAGGAGAGTGAGCAGTTCTTC	CASSSQKESEQFF
once	TRBD2	TRBJ2-1	TRBV5-4	TGTGCCAGCAGCTGGACTAGCGGGAGCAATGAGCAGTTCTTC	CASSWTSGSNEQFF
NA	TRBD1	TRBJ2-7	TRBV20-1	TGCAGTGCTAGGACAGGGATCTACGAGCAGTACTTC	CSARTGIYEQYF
once	NA	TRBJ1-6	TRBV25-1	TGTGCCAGCAGTGGTGTGCTGTATAATTCACCCCTCCACTTT	CASSGVLYNSPLHF
NA	NA	TRBJ1-2	TRBV4-1	TGCGCCAGCAGCCAAGATCAAGGGACCTATGGCTACACCTTC	CASSQDQGTYGYTF
NA	NA	TRBJ2-7	TRBV29-1	TGCAGCGGATCAGCAGGCTTATCCTACGAGCAGTACTTC	CSGSAGLSYEQYF
NA	NA	TRBJ2-7	TRBV18	TGTGCCAGCTCCCCGGGCCGGTACGAGCAGTACTTC	CASSPGRYEQYF
NA	TRBD1	TRBJ1-4	TRBV20-1	TGCAGTGTACGACAGGGGGTGGGGGAACTGTTTTTT	CSVRQGVGELFF
NA	NA	TRBJ2-5	TRBV20-1	TGCAGCGGACTTACAGGGAAAGAGACCCAGTACTTC	CSGLTGKETQYF
NA	NA	TRBJ1-5	TRBV12-3/TRBV12-4	TGTGCCAGCAGTAGTCATGGAGGGGGAAATCAGCCCCAGCATTTT	CASSSHGGGNQPQHF
NA	NA	TRBJ1-1	TRBV10-3	TGTGCCATCAGTGACCGGGGCGTTTATGGTGAAGCTTTCTTT	CAISDRGVYGEAFF
few	NA	TRBJ1-5	TRBV2	TGTGCCAGCACCCGAGATAGCAATCAGCCCCAGCATTTT	CASTRDSNQPQHF
NA	NA	TRBJ1-5	TRBV30	TGTGCCTGGAATGCTGGTGACAATCAGCCCCAGCATTTT	CAWNAGDNQPQHF
NA	TRBD1	TRBJ1-3	TRBV27	TGTGCCAGCAGTTTAACTACAGGGGTAGGAAACACCATATATTTT	CASSLTTGVGNTIYF
NA	TRBD1	TRBJ2-6	TRBV5-1	TGCGCCAGCAGCTGGAGACAGGGGGCGTCGGCTGGGGCCAACGTCCTGACTTTC	CASSWRQGASAGANVLTF
NA	NA	TRBJ2-1	TRBV7-3	TGTGCCAGCGGGGGACAAGGAAATGAGCAGTTCTTC	CASGGQGNEQFF
NA	NA	TRBJ1-2	TRBV27	TGTGCCAGCAGTTTGACGGGGGGAGGGGTTGGCTACACCTTC	CASSLTGGGVGYTF
NA	NA	TRBJ1-5	TRBV12-3/TRBV12-4	TGTGCCAGCAGTGCGCCGGGACACAATCAGCCCCAGCATTTT	CASSAPGHNQPQHF
NA	NA	TRBJ2-1	TRBV20-1	TGCAGTGCTAGAGATTTGGGGGACGTCGTGCAGTTCTTC	CSARDLGDVVQFF
NA	NA	TRBJ1-1	TRBV3-1	TGTGCCAGCAGCCCCACTCAGATGAACACTGAAGCTTTCTTT	CASSPTQMNTEAFF
once	NA	TRBJ1-5	TRBV12-3/TRBV12-4	TGTGCCAGCAGTTACCAGGGAGGCGGTCAGCCCCAGCATTTT	CASSYQGGGQPQHF
NA	TRBD1	TRBJ2-7	TRBV24-1	TGTGCCACCAGTGACACGGGACAGGGCTACGAGCAGTACTTC	CATSDTGQGYEQYF
NA	NA	TRBJ2-3	TRBV4-3	TGCGCCAGGGGCGGGCTTCCGGGGGATACGCAGTATTTT	CARGGLPGDTQYF
NA	NA	TRBJ2-7	TRBV7-2	TGTGCCAGCAAAAAAGGAAAACTTTCAGTCTACGAGCAGTACTTC	CASKKGKLSVYEQYF
once	NA	TRBJ1-5	TRBV2	TGTGCCAGCAGCCCCGGCACAGGATTCCCCCAGCATTTT	CASSPGTGFPQHF
NA	TRBD1	TRBJ1-2	TRBV3-1	TGTGCCAGCAGCCAGGACAGGGCGCCACAGAACTATGGCTACACCTTC	CASSQDRAPQNYGYTF
NA	TRBD1	TRBJ2-7	TRBV28	TGTGCCAGCAGTTTCCCGACAGGGATCCACGAGCAGTACTTC	CASSFPTGIHEQYF
NA	NA	TRBJ1-2	TRBV10-2	TGCGCCAGCAGTGAGTCTGGAAGGGGCTATGGCTACACCTTC	CASSESGRGYGYTF
NA	TRBD1	TRBJ1-5	TRBV30	TGTGCCTGGAATGAACAGGGGAAAAATCAGCCCCAGCATTTT	CAWNEQGKNQPQHF
NA	NA	TRBJ2-5	TRBV10-3	TGTGCCATCAGTGACTGGGGGGCCCGAGAGACCCAGTACTTC	CAISDWGARETQYF
NA	NA	TRBJ2-1	TRBV20-1	TGCAGTGCTTTAGCCGTGGGTGAGCAGTTCTTC	CSALAVGEQFF
NA	NA	TRBJ2-2	TRBV12-3/TRBV12-4	TGTGCCAGCAGTTTAATCCCCGATACGCGCGTCGGGGAGCTGTTTTTT	CASSLIPDTRVGELFF
NA	NA	TRBJ1-2	TRBV28	TGTGCCAGCAGTTTGGGAGGGGTTGGCTACACCTTC	CASSLGGVGYTF
NA	NA	TRBJ2-7	TRBV28	TGTGCCAGCCCTAGAGTCCACGAGCAGTACTTC	CASPRVHEQYF
NA	NA	TRBJ1-2	TRBV5-1	TGCGCCAGCAGCTTGGAGCGGACCTATGGCTACACCTTC	CASSLERTYGYTF